This T cell receptor beta chain stems from a study of blood T cells in healthy people across ages. Study-wide points: Whereas aged donors had fewer naive CD4+ cells, long-lived donors had more of them and higher diversity. Donor CMV status was unknown, possibly confounding expanded clonotype changes.

Through a sample-barcoded 5' primer and a J-beta primer mix, a second PCR was run for roughly 6 to 12 cycles. Each cDNA molecule carried a tag from a template-switch adaptor that contained 12 random nucleotides. TCRdb recomputed calls from the 5' RACE reads with MiXCR, one row per CDR3 protein. The table lists approximately 1.5 million distinct CDR3 sequences, roughly 32% of them singletons, with 11% in the top ten. The V and J ends lost 0 bases and 1 base respectively, with 26 bases between them. The germline V gene has CDR1 SGHRS and CDR2 YFSETQ. The CDR3 length is 22 residues. This clonotype occurred a few times. Its antigen is undetermined.

The source is a woman aged 25-40 years in good health. This chain connects TRBV5-1 to TRBJ2-6, with unresolved D. The specimen was blood. DNA for the CDR3: TGCGCCAGCAGCTTGGCTCCGTATGTTAAGTGGCCCGGCAGGTCTGGGGCCAACGTCCTGACTTTC. Protein product: CASSLAPYVKWPGRSGANVLTF.